This TCR beta chain was identified in a study of identical twins. With 0 bases clipped from V and 2 bases from J, the junction kept 3 bases outside the gene matches. CDR1 is ENHRY and CDR2 is SYGVKD in the germline V gene. CDR3 size: 16 residues. TCRdb re-called the 5' RACE reads with MiXCR, one entry per CDR3 protein. The data show about 700,000 distinct CDR3 sequences, with around 8.6% seen just once and about 0.98% held by the top ten. Notes on the study in general: Out-of-frame TCR alpha sharing in monozygotic twins exceeded recombination model predictions.

Remarks on this clonotype: What it recognizes is unknown.

The data also belong to a second study, concerning yellow fever vaccine responses in identical twins.

The clonotype was recovered from a woman aged 18 to 35 in good health. This chain connects TRBV10-3 to TRBJ2-3, with 9 nucleotides matching TRBD1. The sequenced material came from PBMCs. In nucleotides, the CDR3 is TGTGCCATCAGTGAGTCCGGGACAGGGATCACAGATACGCAGTATTTT. The encoded protein is CAISESGTGITDTQYF.